The source of this TCR beta chain is a study of cytomegalovirus exposure and HLA in healthy donors (TCRdb year 2017). Study-wide context: According to an earlier analysis of 587 of the donors, some 180 million T cells yielded roughly 100 million unique TCR beta sequences and 276 Gb of sequence data. About 320 gigabases of sequencing data and around 87 million unique TCR sequences were included in an early release covering several hundred HLA-typed donors. Among the roughly 400 genotyped donors, around 81% belonged to the genetic ancestry cluster associated with self-reported Caucasian donors. The aim of the study was to test whether cataloging public T cell receptors could identify signatures of past pathogen exposure. The study profiled the T cell repertoires of 550 to 700 subjects by immunosequencing and related them to cytomegalovirus serostatus. In addition to the first cohort of approximately 650 subjects, a separate validation cohort of 120 different subjects was used. To predict cytomegalovirus infection status, the study combined high-throughput TCR immunosequencing, statistical association of individual TCRs with disease status, and machine learning. In a later analysis, previously published TCR beta repertoires from 500 to 750 donors were re-analyzed and high-resolution HLA genotyping was added so that TCR occurrence patterns could be studied. In the later analysis, no new phenotypic data were used to find candidate immune exposures; instead, reliance was placed on TCR beta sequences and their occurrence across donors. An earlier analysis of some 500 of the donors used high-throughput TCR beta sequencing to judge whether each TCR beta V gene segment behaved as functional or pseudogenic. Donor age, sex, ethnicity and CMV serostatus were compiled together with the repertoire data. Genome-wide SNP genotypes for about 55% of the roughly 670 donors were used in a later genetic analysis, which treated that subset as a discovery cohort. All discovery cohort repertoires had been generated on a single sequencing platform. HLA typing included class I and class II loci at four-digit resolution. Typing coverage differed by locus: A, B, C, DRB1 and DQB1 were typed in about 629-630 donors, DQA1 in approximately 520, DPA1 in 600 to 610, and DPB1 in roughly 450. Because of strong linkage in the cohort, roughly five DR-DQ haplotypes were treated as single units for association and clustering. Among some 410 genotyped donors of the cohort, an average of roughly 230,000 unique TCR beta nucleotide sequences was sequenced per donor, of which 15% to 20% were non-productive. Results and caveats for the whole study, not just this receptor: Immune exposure information for the cohort was limited to CMV serostatus. Roughly 17 rarely observed V segments, including chromosome 9 orphons, were excluded from the earlier analysis of about 500 of the donors because counts were too low. Linkage disequilibrium might explain the correlated functional status among segregating V segments, but an unknown experimental factor could not be excluded. A group of highly shared sequence variants was considered likely to be a technical artifact of the sequencing pipeline. A later genetic analysis associated a missense DCLRE1C variant with V-gene and J-gene trimming of TCR beta chains, and an independent cohort replicated the association. Strong co-occurrence of HLA alleles, especially DR and DQ, made assigning TCR associations to individual alleles difficult. The cohort was sequenced for TCR beta chains only, and without alpha or paired-chain data the features that could be detected were limited. The authors suggested that the approach could potentially be extended to other disease states and immunological phenotypes. In a later analysis, the rate of TCR association differed among HLA loci, with DRB1 alleles having the most associated TCRs and HLA-C alleles having the fewest. In vitro tests confirmed that a few of the cytomegalovirus-associated TCR beta chains recognize cytomegalovirus antigens. Most TCR sequences were seen in very few donors, while some public TCRs were found in many individuals. Specific HLA alleles were associated with roughly 17,000 TCR beta sequences at a false discovery rate of 0.05 in a later analysis. In a later analysis, most CMV-associated TCR beta chains were found to appear HLA-restricted, with HLA associations seemingly driven largely by CMV exposure. Some IMGT-functional V segments, including TRBV6-2 and TRBV6-3, could not be told apart with the 87-base-pair reads, so those segments were excluded. Because some donors lacked HLA typing at each locus, the association tests relied only on the typed subset. A further reported finding was that TCR beta sequences accurately predicted the HLA-A and HLA-B alleles for most subjects in the first cohort. Several of the top co-occurrence clusters appeared to be linked to parvovirus B19, influenza, CMV and Epstein-Barr virus, according to a later analysis. Presence/absence analyses assumed roughly uniform sequencing depth across donors, an assumption that may not hold. In a later analysis, HLA-associated TCR beta chains showed more clonal expansion and lower generation probabilities than non-associated chains that were equally common. Cytomegalovirus status was reported to be diagnosed by the classifier with high specificity and sensitivity in both the original and validation cohorts. The study listed 150 to 200 TCR beta chains as associated with cytomegalovirus. In a later genetic analysis, fewer N-insertions in productive TCRs were reported among donors in an Asian-associated ancestry cluster than the roughly 640-donor mean. Broadly in line with IMGT annotations, most TCR beta V segments showed up in productive rearrangements about 90% or about 30% of the time in an earlier analysis of some 590 of the donors.

The CDR3 holds 14 amino acids from the cysteine to the phenylalanine. Only the CDR3 DNA is retained, 42 bases long and in frame from the first base. V is cut by 7 bases and J by 1 base, and the space between the germline ends is 14 bases. Taken from the germline V gene, the CDR1 and CDR2 loops are SGHRS and YFSETQ. The library came from the immunoSEQ multiplex PCR assay. For the multiplex PCR, a mixture combining 60 forward primers for TCR Vbeta segments and 13 reverse primers for TCR Jbeta segments was used. The CDR3 region of rearranged TCR beta genes was amplified from genomic DNA with a multiplex PCR assay. The Illumina HiSeq System was used to sequence the amplified TCR beta libraries as 87-base-pair reads. As for how the authors treated the data: A later analysis tallied 75 million to 85 million unique TCR beta chains across the 666 repertoires, and some 10 million of those chains were shared by two or more donors. A nearest-neighbor algorithm error-corrected the raw reads and collapsed the reads into unique sequences, merging closely related sequences to remove PCR and sequencing errors. Alignment of CDR3 sequences to IMGT reference sequences was used to assign V, D and J gene segments. For a sequence to be retained, at least a six-nucleotide match to both a V gene segment and a J gene segment was required. A rearrangement was called productive if the CDR3 had no stop codons and remained in frame with V and J, and every other rearrangement was called non-productive. Following IMGT convention, CDR3 was defined as the stretch from the second conserved V-encoded cysteine up to the conserved J-encoded phenylalanine. Sequences without an unambiguous match to a single V gene segment were excluded from the earlier analysis of about 600 of the donors. An earlier analysis of 587 of the donors called V segments functional above 56.7% productive rearrangements and segregating when the between-donor standard deviation exceeded 5%. A statistical classification framework was developed to diagnose cytomegalovirus status using the catalog of TCR beta chain sequences. V and J gene assignment, in a later analysis, came from comparing TCR nucleotide sequences with IMGT/GENE-DB human TR gene sequences. The TCRdist pipeline was used in a later analysis to assign CDR3 sequences and most-parsimonious VDJ recombination scenarios. In a later analysis, every TCR beta chain was defined by the combination of its CDR3 amino acid sequence and its V-gene family, and reads without a unique V-gene family were dropped. In a later analysis, 500 to 700 highly shared, low-generation-probability nucleotide sequences were removed to address suspected cross-contamination and a sequencing artifact. In a later analysis, a clonal expansion index was calculated for each public chain from normalized within-repertoire ranks of inferred template counts. In a later analysis, generation probabilities were computed with a VDJ recombination model fitted to out-of-frame rearrangements, and the resulting probabilities were checked against IGoR. In a later analysis, hypergeometric tests were used to score TCR-TCR, TCR-HLA and TCR-CMV co-occurrence, with a repertoire-size bias correction applied to TCR pairs. False discovery rates were estimated in a later analysis by permuting HLA or CMV assignments 20 times. In a later analysis, co-occurring TCRs were grouped using DBSCAN, and TCRdist sequence similarity was added for clustering within HLA-allele-positive subsets. Repertoires with fewer than 30,000 or more than 120,000 public chains, plus five repertoires with anomalous nucleotide sharing, were excluded from co-occurrence clustering. TCRdb provides this immuneACCESS table in a form limited to in-frame rearrangements. Some clones are lacking; in checked studies, under half of them reflect an unresolved V gene, and why the rest are absent is not known. The DNA was the basis for D and trimming; V, J and clone size are from that table. This sample holds 150,000 to 200,000 clones; roughly 74% were observed only once. Of the sample, approximately 5.4% falls within the top ten clones.

The cohort comprised 710 or so healthy bone marrow donors. At the time of sampling, every cohort member was nominally healthy, though immune exposures that went unrecorded were likely present. The donor tested CMV seropositive, placing the donor among the 289 seropositive members of the cohort. A peripheral blood sample was provided by each donor, and peripheral blood mononuclear cells were used for TCR beta sequencing. Genomic DNA extraction from the blood cell samples was performed with the Qiagen DNeasy Blood Extraction Kit. In the case of this clone: Its target antigen remains unknown. There are no base qualities to consult, and no much larger clone falls within one base.

This sequence originates from a woman aged 25 to 39 in good health and CMV-seropositive. Sample: PBMCs. This chain is built from TRBV5-1 and TRBJ1-1, with an unclear D gene assignment. The bases read TGCGCCAGCCAAGAAACAGACGCGAACACTGAAGCTTTCTTT. Translated, this is CASQETDANTEAFF. The entire variable domain, with the stretches around the CDR3 drawn from the reference TRBV5-1 and TRBJ1-1 proteins, is KAGVTQTPRYLIKTRGQQVTLSCSPISGHRSVSWYQQTPGQGLQFLFEYFSETQRNKGNFPGRFSGRQFSNSRSEMNVSTLELGDSALYLCASQETDANTEAFFGQGTRLTVV.